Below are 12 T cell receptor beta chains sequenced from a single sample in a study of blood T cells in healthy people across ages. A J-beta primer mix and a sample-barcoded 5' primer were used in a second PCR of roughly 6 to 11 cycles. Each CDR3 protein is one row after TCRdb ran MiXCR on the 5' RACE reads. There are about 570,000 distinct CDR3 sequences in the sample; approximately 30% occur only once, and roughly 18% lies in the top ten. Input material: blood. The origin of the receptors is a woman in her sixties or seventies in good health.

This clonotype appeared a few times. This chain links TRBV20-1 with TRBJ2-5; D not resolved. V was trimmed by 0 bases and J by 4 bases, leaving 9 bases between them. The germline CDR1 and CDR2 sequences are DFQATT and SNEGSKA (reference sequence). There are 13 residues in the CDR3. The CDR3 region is CSARDAVVETQYF. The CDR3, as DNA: TGCAGTGCTAGAGATGCGGTAGTAGAGACCCAGTACTTC.

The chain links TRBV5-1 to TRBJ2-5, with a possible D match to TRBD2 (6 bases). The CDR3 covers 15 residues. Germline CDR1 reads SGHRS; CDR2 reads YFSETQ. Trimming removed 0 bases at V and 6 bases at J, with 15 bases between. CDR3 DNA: TGCGCCAGCAGCTTGGATCTAAGGAGGGCGAAGACCCAGTACTTC. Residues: CASSLDLRRAKTQYF.

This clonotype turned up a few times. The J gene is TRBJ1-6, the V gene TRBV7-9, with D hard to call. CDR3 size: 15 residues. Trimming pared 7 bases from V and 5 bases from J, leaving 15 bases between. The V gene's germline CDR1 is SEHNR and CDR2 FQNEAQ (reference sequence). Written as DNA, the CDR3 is TGTGCCAGCACCCAAACGAACACGGATAATTCACCCCTCCACTTT. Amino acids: CASTQTNTDNSPLHF. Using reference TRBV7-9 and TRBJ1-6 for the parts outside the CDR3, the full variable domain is DTGVSQNPRHKITKRGQNVTFRCDPISEHNRLYWYRQTLGQGPEFLTYFQNEAQLEKSRLLSDRFSAERPKGSFSTLEIQRTEQGDSAMYLCASTQTNTDNSPLHFGNGTRLTVT.

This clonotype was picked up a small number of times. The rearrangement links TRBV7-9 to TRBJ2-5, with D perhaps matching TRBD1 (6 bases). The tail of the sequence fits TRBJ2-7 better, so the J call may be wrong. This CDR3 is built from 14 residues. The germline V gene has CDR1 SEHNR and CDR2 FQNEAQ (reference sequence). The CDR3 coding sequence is TGTGCCAGCAGCCGCCGGGACACCGCCTACGAGCAGTACTTC. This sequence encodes CASSRRDTAYEQYF.

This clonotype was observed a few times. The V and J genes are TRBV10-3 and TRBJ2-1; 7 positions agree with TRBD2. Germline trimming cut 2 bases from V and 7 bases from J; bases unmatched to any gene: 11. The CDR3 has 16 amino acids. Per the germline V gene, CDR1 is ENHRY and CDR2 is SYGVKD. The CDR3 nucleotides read TGTGCCATCAGTGAGAAGCGGGGCCTTGATGGGAATGAGCAGTTCTTC. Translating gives CAISEKRGLDGNEQFF.

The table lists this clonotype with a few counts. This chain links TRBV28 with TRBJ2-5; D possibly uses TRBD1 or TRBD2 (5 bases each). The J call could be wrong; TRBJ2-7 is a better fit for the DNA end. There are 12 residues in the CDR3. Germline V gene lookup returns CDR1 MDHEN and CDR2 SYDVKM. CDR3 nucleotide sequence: TGTGCCGCAAAGGGACGGCCTTACGAGCAGTACTTC. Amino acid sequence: CAAKGRPYEQYF.

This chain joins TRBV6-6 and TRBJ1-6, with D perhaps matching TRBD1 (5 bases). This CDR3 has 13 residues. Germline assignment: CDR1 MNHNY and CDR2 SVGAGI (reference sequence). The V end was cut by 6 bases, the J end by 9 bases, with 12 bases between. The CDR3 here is CASSGGFGSPLHF. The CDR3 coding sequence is TGTGCCAGCAGCGGGGGTTTCGGTTCACCCCTCCACTTT.

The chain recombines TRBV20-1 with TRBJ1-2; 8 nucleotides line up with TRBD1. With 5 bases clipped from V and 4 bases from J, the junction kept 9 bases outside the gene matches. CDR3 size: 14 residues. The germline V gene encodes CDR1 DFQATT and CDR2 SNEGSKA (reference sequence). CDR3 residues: CSARTPQGGYGYTF. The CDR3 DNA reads TGCAGTGCTCGCACACCACAGGGGGGCTATGGCTACACCTTC.

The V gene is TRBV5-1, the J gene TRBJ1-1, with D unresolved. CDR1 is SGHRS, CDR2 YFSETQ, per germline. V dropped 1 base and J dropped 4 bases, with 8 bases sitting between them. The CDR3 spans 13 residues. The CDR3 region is CASSLIGSTEAFF. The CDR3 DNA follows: TGCGCCAGCAGCTTGATCGGGAGCACTGAAGCTTTCTTT.

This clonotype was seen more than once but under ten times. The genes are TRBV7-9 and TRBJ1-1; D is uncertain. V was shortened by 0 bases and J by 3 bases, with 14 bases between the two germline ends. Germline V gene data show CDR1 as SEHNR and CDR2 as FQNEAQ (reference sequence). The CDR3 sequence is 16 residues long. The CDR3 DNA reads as TGTGCCAGCAGCTTAGCCGTGGGCAATCGGGACACTGAAGCTTTCTTT. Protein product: CASSLAVGNRDTEAFF.

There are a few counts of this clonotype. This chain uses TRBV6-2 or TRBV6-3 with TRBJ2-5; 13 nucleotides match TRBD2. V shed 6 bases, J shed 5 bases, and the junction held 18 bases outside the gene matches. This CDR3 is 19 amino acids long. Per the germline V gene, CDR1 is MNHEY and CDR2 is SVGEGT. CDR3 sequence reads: CASSRLLGTSGEVWETQYF. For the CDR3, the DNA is TGTGCCAGCAGCCGACTCCTCGGGACTAGCGGGGAGGTTTGGGAGACCCAGTACTTC.

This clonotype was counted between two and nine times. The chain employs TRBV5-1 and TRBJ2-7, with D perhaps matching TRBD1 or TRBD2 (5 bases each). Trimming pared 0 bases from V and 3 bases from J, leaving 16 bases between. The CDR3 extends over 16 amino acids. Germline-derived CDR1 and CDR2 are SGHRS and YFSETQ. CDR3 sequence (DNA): TGCGCCAGCAGCTTGGGTCAGGGTACGGGGAGCTACGAGCAGTACTTC. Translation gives CASSLGQGTGSYEQYF.